This TCR beta chain was sequenced during a study of blood T cell repertoires in COVID-19. The protocol was immunoSEQ multiplex PCR, while the TCRdb copy is restricted to in-frame clones and leaves out a portion. Of roughly 210,000 clones listed, 88% are singletons. Germline V gene lookup returns CDR1 SGHTA and CDR2 FQGTGA. The CDR3 covers 19 residues. V shed 3 bases, J shed 0 bases, and the junction held 11 bases outside the gene matches. This sequence was found in an older man with acute or convalescent COVID-19. The specimen sequenced was peripheral blood. The chain links TRBV7-3 to TRBJ2-6; TRBD1 agrees at 7 bases. The CDR3 DNA reads TGTGCCAGCAGCTTCCAGGGGGTTGGGGCTATCTCTGGGGCCAACGTCCTGACTTTC. Residues: CASSFQGVGAISGANVLTF.